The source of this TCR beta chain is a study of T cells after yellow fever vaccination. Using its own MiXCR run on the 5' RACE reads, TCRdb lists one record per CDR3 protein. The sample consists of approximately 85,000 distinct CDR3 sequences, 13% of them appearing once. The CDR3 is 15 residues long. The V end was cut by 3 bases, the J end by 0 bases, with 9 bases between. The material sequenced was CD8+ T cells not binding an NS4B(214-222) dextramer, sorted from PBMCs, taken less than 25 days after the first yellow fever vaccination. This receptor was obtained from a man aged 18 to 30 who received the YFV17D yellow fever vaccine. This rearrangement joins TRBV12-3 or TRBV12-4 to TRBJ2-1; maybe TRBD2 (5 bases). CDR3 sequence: CASSFREFSYNEQFF. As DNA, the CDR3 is TGTGCCAGCAGTTTCCGGGAATTCTCCTACAATGAGCAGTTCTTC.